One sample yielded the 20 T cell receptor beta chains listed below, sequenced in a study of identical twins. TCRdb passed the 5' RACE reads through MiXCR, listing each CDR3 protein once. The table lists hundreds of thousands of distinct CDR3 sequences, over 8.5% of them singletons, with 0.8% to 1% in the top ten. These same data were also listed under a study on yellow fever vaccine responses in identical twins.

Input material: PBMCs. The receptors were gathered from a woman between 18 and 29 years old in good health.

This clonotype has a count of ten or more. The chain joins TRBV9 to TRBJ2-1, with 10 bases aligning to TRBD2. Germline trimming cut 0 bases from V and 4 bases from J; bases unmatched to any gene: 4. The CDR3 consists of 16 residues. Germline V gene lookup returns CDR1 SGDLS and CDR2 YYNGEE. The DNA of the CDR3 is TGTGCCAGCAGCGTAGTGGCTAGCGGGAGTTACAATGAGCAGTTCTTC. Translated: CASSVVASGSYNEQFF.

This clonotype was counted a few times. This chain uses TRBV24-1 with TRBJ1-5; TRBD1 might be the D (6 bases). The germline V gene encodes CDR1 KGHDR and CDR2 SFDVKD. The CDR3 runs 16 residues. V lost 2 bases, J lost 6 bases, and 16 bases lay in between. CDR3 region: CATSDSTGAAVQPQHF. In DNA form, the CDR3 reads TGTGCCACCAGTGATTCGACAGGTGCGGCGGTTCAGCCCCAGCATTTT.

The chain is built from TRBV18 and TRBJ2-1, with a tentative D call TRBD2 (5 bases). The length of the CDR3 is 13 residues. V was clipped by 3 bases and J by 9 bases, with 12 bases between them. Looked up from germline, CDR1 is KGHSH and CDR2 is LQKENI. The CDR3 here is CASSPGSYGEQFF. In nucleotides, the CDR3 is TGTGCCAGCTCACCGGGGAGCTACGGTGAGCAGTTCTTC.

The chain couples TRBV28 to TRBJ1-1; D unresolved. The germline V and J ends were trimmed by 2 bases and 3 bases, with 4 bases remaining between them. CDR3 length: 12 amino acids. Per the germline V gene, CDR1 is MDHEN and CDR2 is SYDVKM. The CDR3 region has the DNA TGTGCCAGCAGTTTACAACACACTGAAGCTTTCTTT. Translated: CASSLQHTEAFF.

The gene calls are TRBV6-2 or TRBV6-3 and TRBJ2-7, with 10 bases that match TRBD1. The CDR3 loop spans 13 amino acids. The J segment lost 5 bases and the V segment lost 6 bases, leaving 4 bases of the junction unmatched. Per the germline V gene, CDR1 is MNHEY and CDR2 is SVGEGT. DNA for the CDR3: TGTGCCAGCAGACAGGACAGGGGGAACGAGCAGTACTTC. It specifies CASRQDRGNEQYF.

This clonotype was found a few times. The chain employs TRBV15 and TRBJ2-3, with 16 bases identical to TRBD2. Germline V gives CDR1 LNHNV, CDR2 YYDKDF (reference sequence). The CDR3 is 18 residues long. J was trimmed by 0 bases and V by 3 bases; bases with no gene match: 3. Here the CDR3 DNA reads TGTGCCACCAGCAGGGGACTAGCGGGAGGGCGGAGCACAGATACGCAGTATTTT. Amino acid sequence: CATSRGLAGGRSTDTQYF.

The chain links TRBV7-3 to TRBJ2-7; TRBD1 matches at 8 bases. With V trimmed by 3 bases and J by 4 bases, 5 bases remained unmatched. The CDR3 length is 14 residues. The V gene's germline CDR1 is SGHTA and CDR2 FQGTGA. The chain's CDR3 is CASSLTGVGYEQYF. As DNA, the CDR3 is TGTGCCAGCAGCTTGACAGGGGTTGGTTACGAGCAGTACTTC.

Ten or more counts support this clonotype. The J gene is TRBJ2-7, the V gene TRBV29-1, with TRBD2 identical over 7 bases. Trimming cost V 4 bases and J 2 bases; bases outside gene matches: 14. The germline V gene encodes CDR1 SQVTM and CDR2 ANQGSEA. The CDR3 runs 16 residues. CDR3 sequence: CSVVPRSGNHPYEQYF. As DNA, the CDR3 is TGCAGCGTTGTTCCCCGGAGCGGGAATCATCCCTACGAGCAGTACTTC.

This clonotype was seen more than once but under ten times. The chain uses TRBV7-2 and TRBJ2-7, with D possibly TRBD1 on 7 matching bases. The V gene lost 5 bases and the J gene lost 1 base, with 12 bases spanning the gap. The CDR3 contains 14 residues. Germline V gene lookup returns CDR1 SGHTA and CDR2 FQGNSA. CDR3 in DNA: TGTGCCAGCAGCCGTGCGGGACAGTCCTACGAGCAGTACTTC. Its protein is CASSRAGQSYEQYF.

This clonotype was counted a few times. The CDR3 spells CASSSRGSFPYEQYF. As DNA, the CDR3 is TGTGCCAGCAGTTCCAGGGGATCGTTTCCCTACGAGCAGTACTTC. The chain couples TRBV6-2 or TRBV6-3 to TRBJ2-7; weak D call: TRBD1 (6 bases). Germline CDR1 reads MNHEY; CDR2 reads SVGEGT. Deletions cut 4 bases from V and 2 bases from J, with 15 bases between. The CDR3 spans 15 residues.

This clonotype was detected a few times. The CDR3: CASSFLGSGQETQYF. DNA for the CDR3: TGTGCCAGCAGCTTCCTGGGTAGCGGCCAAGAGACCCAGTACTTC. This chain links TRBV7-2 with TRBJ2-5; tentatively, D is TRBD2 (6 bases). Per germline, CDR1 SGHTA and CDR2 FQGNSA. With 3 bases removed from V and 1 base from J, the gap between germline ends came to 12 bases. This CDR3 is 15 amino acids long.

The chain uses TRBV7-9 and TRBJ2-1, with D unresolved. The CDR3 is 13 residues long. Trimming stripped 4 bases from V and 5 bases from J, with 9 bases between. Germline CDR1 SEHNR, CDR2 FQNEAQ (reference sequence). The CDR3: CASSSTRDNEQFF. The CDR3 region has the DNA TGTGCCAGCAGCTCCACACGAGACAATGAGCAGTTCTTC.

The gene calls are TRBV29-1 and TRBJ2-7; TRBD2 agrees at 7 bases. In germline, CDR1 is SQVTM, CDR2 ANQGSEA. Trimming cost V 6 bases and J 3 bases; bases outside gene matches: 8. This CDR3 has 13 amino acids. This chain's CDR3 is CSVISTSSYEQYF. CDR3 bases: TGCAGCGTCATCTCGACTAGCAGCTACGAGCAGTACTTC.

This clonotype was counted ten times or more. CDR3 in DNA: TGCAGTGCTAGGGTCCCAGGGGGGGCAGATACGCAGTATTTT. Protein product: CSARVPGGADTQYF. The gene calls are TRBV20-1 and TRBJ2-3; TRBD1 or TRBD2 may be the D gene (7 bases each). Per the germline V gene, CDR1 is DFQATT and CDR2 is SNEGSKA (reference sequence). The CDR3 runs to 14 residues. Trimming stripped 3 bases from V and 4 bases from J, with 14 bases between.

This clonotype was detected a few times. The CDR3 loop is CASSLPTGRGGSYEQYF. The CDR3 coding sequence is TGTGCCAGCAGCTTACCAACTGGGCGCGGGGGGTCCTACGAGCAGTACTTC. The rearrangement uses TRBV7-2 and TRBJ2-7; 8 nucleotides agree with TRBD2. With 2 bases clipped from V and 1 base from J, the junction kept 10 bases outside the gene matches. Looked up from germline, CDR1 is SGHTA and CDR2 is FQGNSA. The CDR3 contains 17 residues.

This chain links TRBV4-2 with TRBJ1-4, with D maybe TRBD1 (5 bases). Germline values: CDR1 LGHNA, CDR2 YNFKEQ. CDR3 size: 14 residues. The germline V and J ends were trimmed by 3 bases and 0 bases, with 5 bases remaining between them. CDR3 sequence (DNA): TGTGCCAGCAGCCAGACAGCAACTAATGAAAAACTGTTTTTT. Translated: CASSQTATNEKLFF.

This clonotype appeared a few times. CDR3: CASSQASGRTADTQYF. The CDR3 DNA reads TGCGCCAGCAGCCAGGCTAGCGGGAGGACGGCAGATACGCAGTATTTT. The chain has TRBV4-3 and TRBJ2-3, with 11 nucleotides matching TRBD2. CDR1 is LGHNA and CDR2 is YSLEER in the germline V gene. The CDR3 loop spans 16 amino acids. Trimming took 3 bases from V and 4 from J; bases not matched to a gene: 6.

The chain carries TRBV7-9 and TRBJ2-5; D might be TRBD2 (6 bases). CDR1 is SEHNR and CDR2 is FQNEAQ in the germline V gene (reference sequence). V lost 1 base and J lost 4, with 16 bases in between. There are 16 residues in the CDR3. The CDR3 coding sequence is TGTGCCAGCAGCTTAGTCGGGGCCTTCGGGGGAGAGACCCAGTACTTC. This gives the protein CASSLVGAFGGETQYF.

This clonotype was recorded many times. This chain links TRBV6-5 with TRBJ1-5; 8 nucleotides line up with TRBD1. The CDR3 has 15 amino acids. J gave up 7 bases and V 0 bases, and 5 bases lay outside the gene matches. Germline V gene sequence: CDR1 MNHEY, CDR2 SVGAGI. CDR3 residues: CASSYSGQGVQPQHF. The CDR3 DNA reads TGTGCCAGCAGTTACTCCGGACAGGGTGTACAGCCCCAGCATTTT.

This clonotype was seen a few times. The genes are TRBV7-8 and TRBJ1-5, with D possibly matching TRBD1 (5 bases). Germline V gives CDR1 SGHVS, CDR2 FQNEAQ. Trimming stripped 5 bases from V and 1 base from J, with 15 bases between. The CDR3 contains 16 residues. In DNA, the CDR3 is TGTGCCAGCAGCCCGGAGGGGATCTCCAGCAATCAGCCCCAGCATTTT. It translates to CASSPEGISSNQPQHF.